These 8 T cell receptor beta chains were all obtained from the same sample, sequenced in a study of tissue T cells after allogeneic stem cell transplantation. Here immunoSEQ multiplex PCR was the method, and the copy in TCRdb shows in-frame clones only, minus some. The sample has about 4,800 clones, over 60% seen once. Specimen: tissue from the colon, collected at autopsy. All receptors come from a female donor older than 55 with lung cancer.

V gene TRBV10-1 combines with J gene TRBJ2-5; 9 nucleotides align to TRBD1. The CDR3 consists of 15 residues. The germline V gene has CDR1 WNHNN and CDR2 SYGVQD (reference sequence). Trimming took 0 bases from V and 2 from J; bases not matched to a gene: 1. The CDR3 loop is CASSESDRGQETQYF. The CDR3 nucleotides are TGCGCCAGCAGTGAGTCGGACAGGGGTCAAGAGACCCAGTACTTC.

The chain recombines TRBV6-5 with TRBJ2-1, with 8 bases aligning to TRBD1. CDR1 is MNHEY, CDR2 SVGAGI, per germline. This CDR3 is built from 15 residues. Trimming cost V 3 bases and J 5 bases; bases outside gene matches: 6. CDR3 amino acids: CASSYGRTGHNEQFF. DNA for the CDR3: TGTGCCAGCAGTTATGGTAGGACAGGGCACAATGAGCAGTTCTTC.

This clone was picked up one time. The V gene is TRBV6-5, the J gene TRBJ1-1, with D maybe TRBD1 (6 bases). The CDR3 has 16 amino acids. Germline V lookup: CDR1 MNHEY, CDR2 SVGAGI. The V gene lost 3 bases and the J gene lost 1 base, with 15 bases spanning the gap. CDR3 amino acids: CASSYTGGRGNTEAFF. The CDR3 DNA sequence: TGTGCCAGCAGTTATACGGGGGGCAGGGGGAACACTGAAGCTTTCTTT.

This clone is a singleton in its sample. The rearrangement links TRBV10-2 to TRBJ1-3, with unresolved D. Germline V gene sequence: CDR1 WSHSY, CDR2 SAAADI. CDR3 length equals 12 residues. V was trimmed by 6 bases and J by 0 bases, leaving 3 bases between them. DNA of the CDR3: TGCGCCAGCAGCCCCTCTGGAAACACCATATATTTT. It specifies CASSPSGNTIYF.

The J gene is TRBJ2-7, the V gene TRBV11-3; D tentatively fits TRBD1 or TRBD2 (5 bases each). V lost 3 bases and J 2 bases, leaving 11 bases between the germline ends. From germline, CDR1 is SGHNT and CDR2 YENEEA. The CDR3 has 14 residues. CDR3 in amino acids: CASSFRDGPYEQYF. For the CDR3, the DNA is TGTGCCAGCAGCTTCCGGGACGGACCCTACGAGCAGTACTTC. Full variable domain (missing parts from reference TRBV11-3 and TRBJ2-7): EAGVVQSPRYKIIEKKQPVAFWCNPISGHNTLYWYLQNLGQGPELLIRYENEEAVDDSQLPKDRFSAERLKGVDSTLKIQPAELGDSAVYLCASSFRDGPYEQYFGPGTRLTVT.

This clone was detected a few times. The chain couples TRBV6-2 or TRBV6-3 to TRBJ1-2; D remains unclear. V was pared by 0 bases and J by 8 bases, with 10 bases between. Per the germline V gene, CDR1 is MNHEY and CDR2 is SVGEGT. CDR3 length equals 13 residues. CDR3 protein: CASSYSFREGYTF. DNA for the CDR3: TGTGCCAGCAGTTACTCGTTCCGGGAAGGCTACACCTTC.

By sample share, this clone is large. The chain links TRBV2 to TRBJ2-2, with D possibly being TRBD2 (5 bases). This CDR3 has 15 amino acids. From germline, CDR1 is SNHLY and CDR2 FYNNEI. Deletions cut 6 bases from V and 3 bases from J, with 14 bases between. The CDR3 nucleotides are TGTGCCAGCAGAGGCTCCCGGGGTGACACCGGGGAGCTGTTTTTT. This sequence encodes CASRGSRGDTGELFF.

Here the CDR3 reads CASSRTGGNTEAFF. The CDR3 nucleotides are TGTGCCAGCAGCCGCACAGGGGGAAACACTGAAGCTTTCTTT. The chain has TRBV3-1 (or the pseudogene TRBV3-2) and TRBJ1-1; 8 bases fit TRBD1. Germline V gene data show CDR1 as LGHDT and CDR2 as YNNKEL (reference sequence). With 4 bases clipped from V and 2 bases from J, the junction kept 3 bases outside the gene matches. There are 14 residues in the CDR3.